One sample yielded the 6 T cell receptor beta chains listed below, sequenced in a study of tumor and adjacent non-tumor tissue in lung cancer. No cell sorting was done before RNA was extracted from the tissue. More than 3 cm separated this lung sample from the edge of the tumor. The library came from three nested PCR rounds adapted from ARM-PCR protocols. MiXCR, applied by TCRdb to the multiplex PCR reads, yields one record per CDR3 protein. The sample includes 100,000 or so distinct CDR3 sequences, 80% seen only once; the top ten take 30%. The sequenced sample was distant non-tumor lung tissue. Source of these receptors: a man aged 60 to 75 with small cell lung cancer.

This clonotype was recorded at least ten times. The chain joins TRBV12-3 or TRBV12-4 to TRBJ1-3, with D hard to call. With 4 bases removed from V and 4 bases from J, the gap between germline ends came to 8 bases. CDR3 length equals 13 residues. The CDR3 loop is CASSSAGGNTIYF. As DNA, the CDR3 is TGTGCCAGCAGTTCAGCCGGAGGAAACACCATATATTTT.

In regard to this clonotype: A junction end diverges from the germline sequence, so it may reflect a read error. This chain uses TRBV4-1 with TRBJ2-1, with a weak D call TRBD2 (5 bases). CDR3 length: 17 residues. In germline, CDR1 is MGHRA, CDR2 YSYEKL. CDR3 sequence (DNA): TGCCCCAGCAGCCAAGAGGCTAGTGGGAGTTCCTACAATGAGCAGTTCTTC. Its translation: CPSSQEASGSSYNEQFF.

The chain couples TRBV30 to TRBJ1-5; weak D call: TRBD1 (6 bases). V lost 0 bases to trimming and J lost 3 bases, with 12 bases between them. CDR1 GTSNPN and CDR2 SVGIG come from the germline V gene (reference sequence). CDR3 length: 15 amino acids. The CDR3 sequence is CAWSVHGGANQPQHF. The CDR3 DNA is TGTGCCTGGAGTGTACATGGGGGCGCCAATCAGCCCCAGCATTTT. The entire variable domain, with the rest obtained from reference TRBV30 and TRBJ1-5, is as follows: SQTIHQWPATLVQPVGSPLSLECTVEGTSNPNLYWYRQAAGRGLQLLFYSVGIGQISSEVPQNLSASRPQDRQFILSSKKLLLSDSGFYLCAWSVHGGANQPQHFGDGTRLSIL.

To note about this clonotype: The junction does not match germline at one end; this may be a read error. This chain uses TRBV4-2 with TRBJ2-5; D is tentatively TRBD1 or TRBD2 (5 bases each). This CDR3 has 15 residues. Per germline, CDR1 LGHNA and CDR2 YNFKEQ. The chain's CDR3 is CTSSRDGTTQETQYF. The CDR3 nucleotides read TGTACCAGCAGCCGAGATGGGACCACTCAAGAGACCCAGTACTTC.

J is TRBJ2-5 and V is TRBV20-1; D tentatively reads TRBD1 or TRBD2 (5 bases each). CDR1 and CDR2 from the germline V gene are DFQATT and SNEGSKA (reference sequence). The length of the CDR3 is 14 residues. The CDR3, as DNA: TGCAGCGCGCCGGACAAGCGGATTCAAGAGACCCAGTACTTC. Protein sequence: CSAPDKRIQETQYF.

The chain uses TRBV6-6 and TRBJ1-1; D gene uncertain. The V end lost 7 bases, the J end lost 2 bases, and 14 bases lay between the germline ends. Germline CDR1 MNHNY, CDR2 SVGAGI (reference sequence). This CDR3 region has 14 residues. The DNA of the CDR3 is TGTGCCAGCACTCTGATAGACACCAACACTGAAGCTTTCTTT. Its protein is CASTLIDTNTEAFF.